This T cell receptor (beta chain) was obtained from a study of response to subunit inactivated influenza vaccine. Findings of the study overall: Only a handful of new T cells, the authors suggested, are recruited with each seasonal influenza vaccination.

TCRdb processed the RT-PCR reads anew with MiXCR; each CDR3 protein has one entry. The table has about 540,000 distinct CDR3 sequences, about 14% seen once; the top ten hold approximately 12%. This clonotype was found a few times. The antigen remains unidentified. The CDR3 covers 15 residues. V dropped 3 bases and J dropped 7 bases, with 15 bases sitting between them. Germline assignment: CDR1 LGHNA and CDR2 YNFKEQ. The chain combines TRBV4-2 with TRBJ2-2, with a possible D match to TRBD1 (6 bases). The clonotype originates from a man aged 45-65 years who received an inactivated influenza vaccine. The specimen comprised PBMCs from blood, sampled approximately 12 days after vaccination. In DNA form, the CDR3 reads TGTGCCAGCAGCCAGCGGACAGCCCCCGGCGGGGAGCTGTTTTTT. Its translation is CASSQRTAPGGELFF.